These 5 T cell receptor beta chains were sequenced from one sample in a study of vaccination effects on CD4 cells after COVID-19. Their antigen targets remain unknown. Some clones are missing from TCRdb's copy, which holds only in-frame ones; the method was immunoSEQ multiplex PCR. The repertoire holds 50,000 to 80,000 clones, with over 75% as singletons. Upon completion of about eleven days in culture, CD4+ T cells were isolated. Each participant was administered two doses of either the BNT162b2 or the mRNA-1273 vaccine. This specimen consisted of CD4+ T cells from PBMCs cultured without peptide, obtained after COVID-19 vaccination. The receptors stem from a human donor who received a COVID-19 vaccine.

The rearrangement uses TRBV9 and TRBJ2-5; 7 bases are shared with TRBD1. In germline, CDR1 is SGDLS, CDR2 YYNGEE. The trim removed 2 bases at V and 2 bases at J, leaving 12 bases unmatched. The CDR3 runs to 17 residues. CDR3 sequence reads: CASSVGLGQTIQETQYF. DNA of the CDR3: TGTGCCAGCAGCGTTGGGCTGGGACAGACAATACAAGAGACCCAGTACTTC.

The rearrangement joins TRBV6-5 to TRBJ1-2, with a tentative D call TRBD1 (5 bases). The V end lost 4 bases, the J end lost 4 bases, and 19 bases lay between the germline ends. CDR1 is MNHEY, CDR2 SVGAGI, per germline. CDR3 length: 16 residues. CDR3 sequence: CASSSRSPGQGYGYTF. The CDR3, as DNA: TGTGCCAGCAGTTCCAGGAGCCCAGGGCAGGGCTATGGCTACACCTTC.

The chain has TRBV9 and TRBJ1-6; 7 bases map to TRBD1. Germline CDR1 and CDR2: SGDLS and YYNGEE. V was clipped by 3 bases and J by 7 bases; unmatched bases: 4. The CDR3 contains 14 residues. The CDR3: CASSDRDRNSPLHF. CDR3 coding DNA: TGTGCCAGCAGCGACCGGGACAGAAATTCACCCCTCCACTTT. The full variable domain, in which reference TRBV9 and TRBJ1-6 provide the parts outside the CDR3, is DSGVTQTPKHLITATGQRVTLRCSPRSGDLSVYWYQQSLDQGLQFLIQYYNGEERAKGNILERFSAQQFPDLHSELNLSSLELGDSALYFCASSDRDRNSPLHFGNGTRLTVT.

This clone appeared once. The chain is built from TRBV5-8 and TRBJ2-5; 10 nucleotides line up with TRBD1. Germline values: CDR1 SGHTS, CDR2 YDEGEE. Trimming removed 4 bases from V and 5 bases from J; junction bases left unmatched: 11. The length of the CDR3 is 16 residues. The CDR3 bases are TGTGCCAGCAGCCCCTACGACAGGGGGCGAGCGGAGACCCAGTACTTC. Protein product: CASSPYDRGRAETQYF.

V is TRBV6-5 and J is TRBJ1-6; 7 nucleotides line up with TRBD1. V shed 0 bases and J 6 bases; nucleotides not matched to a gene: 5. This CDR3 is 16 amino acids long. CDR1 MNHEY and CDR2 SVGAGI come from the germline V gene. In DNA form, the CDR3 reads TGTGCCAGCAGTTACTCGAGGAGGGGGCGTAATTCACCCCTCCACTTT. It is translated as CASSYSRRGRNSPLHF.